This T cell receptor beta chain was captured in a study of T cells in Graves' hyperthyroidism and ophthalmopathy (dated by TCRdb to about 2019). As for the study more broadly: Peripheral blood samples were taken at initial diagnosis, before any treatment was given. TCR V-J signatures able to tell the groups apart were searched for in a discovery cohort of 100 patients, of whom over 40 had Graves' ophthalmopathy and about 60 had stable Graves' hyperthyroidism. An independent validation cohort of fewer than 20 hyperthyroidism patients and 17 patients who later progressed to ophthalmopathy tested prospective prediction of ophthalmopathy. The roughly 99 discovery patients were divided at random into training and test sets in a 7:3 ratio. In addition, the study compared T-cell repertoires in thyroid tissue and in blood from several Graves' hyperthyroidism patients. After blood sampling, hyperthyroidism patients were treated with methimazole at a starting dose of 30 mg daily, and ophthalmopathy patients were treated with high-dose intravenous methylprednisolone. The paper reports TCR Vbeta CDR3 sequencing of over 130 peripheral blood samples: around 45 ophthalmopathy, fewer than 80 hyperthyroidism and approximately 17 progressor patients.

The germline V end is reduced by 2 bases and the J end by 2 bases; junction bases left unmatched: 4. Sequences MDHEN (CDR1) and SYDVKM (CDR2) are obtained from the germline V gene. The CDR3 has 15 amino acids, counting the end cysteine and phenylalanine. Kept here is only the CDR3 DNA, which spans 45 bases and is read in frame from base 1. The sample holds many counts of this clonotype. Its binding antigen is unknown. Base-call qualities are not available, and no considerably larger clone is one nucleotide away. The paper as a whole reports these results and caveats: Ophthalmopathy was separated from stable hyperthyroidism by a 13 V-J signature model, with approximately 90% sensitivity and just over 81% specificity obtained in cross-validation and 80%/75% obtained in testing. Sample size was not statistically predetermined, and investigators were not blinded to group allocation. During validation, the model predicted progression to ophthalmopathy a median of approximately 6 months ahead of onset, with just under 71% sensitivity and 72.22% specificity. Most expanded thyroid clonotypes (frequency above 0.001) were also detected in blood, suggesting blood repertoires may reflect thyroid immune responses.

Amplification of TCR beta CDR3 regions was carried out from RNA transcripts. A first-round RT-PCR of the TCR CDR3 used the HTBI primer set with the Qiagen OneStep RT-PCR kit. A second multiplex PCR round built the libraries, followed by size selection and purification. Sequencing of the libraries was done on an Illumina HiSeq2000 using paired-end 100 bp reads. The original methods were these. SOAPnuke was used to process the raw data, throwing out any read that contained adapters or uncalled bases, had a mean Phred below 15, or lacked an exact constant-primer or identifier match. High-quality paired reads were merged with COPE v1.2.5, and unique nucleotide sequences were defined as clonotypes. MiTCR v1.1 was used to align the clonotypes against IMGT TRBV, TRBD and TRBJ reference segments. The analysis was restricted to V-J combinations with a frequency above 0.0001, which together covered about 99% of the repertoires. A TCS score was defined as the ratio between F50 (clonal expansion) and ExV (chaos), using BLOSUM62-based TCRdist between CDR3 peptides within each V-J. Welch's t-statistics and random forest reduced several hundred V-J features to roughly 13, which were used in a naive Bayes classifier (R e1071). TCRdb handled the public reads itself, with Q25 trimming in fastp and clone calling in MiXCR, and kept productive beta chains. Rows are combined by CDR3 protein, so each entry shows the most common genes and DNA. The V and J calls and clone size come from TCRdb's table, not from the authors' own analysis. The sample table shows approximately 620,000 distinct CDR3 sequences, and approximately 15% are seen once. Roughly 5.5% of the sample is taken by the ten largest.

Hyperthyroidism patients were newly diagnosed, with disease duration under 2 months, and aged 18 to 65 years. Exclusion was applied to patients with uncontrolled infections, other autoimmune diseases, pregnancy or lactation. Diagnoses relied on clinical symptoms, serum thyroxine and TRAb, thyroid ultrasound and orbital computed tomography. Blood from progressor patients was drawn when they were first diagnosed with hyperthyroidism, before any ophthalmopathy symptoms appeared. PBMCs were isolated from more than 8 ml of fresh peripheral blood by Ficoll-Paque density gradient centrifugation. Progressor patients were first diagnosed with Graves' hyperthyroidism and then developed ophthalmopathy during follow-up. Trizol reagent was used to extract total RNA, and RNA quality was then checked on an Agilent 2100 Bioanalyzer.

The sequence links TRBV28 to TRBJ2-7; TRBD1 lines up with 9 middle nucleotides. The TCR sequence derives from a young woman with Graves' hyperthyroidism that later progressed to Graves' ophthalmopathy. Sample: blood. The CDR3 region reads CASSLRGQGPYEQYF. The DNA sequence follows: TGTGCCAGCAGTTTACGGGGACAGGGACCCTACGAGCAGTACTTC.